A single sample gave rise to the 20 T cell receptor beta chains below, sequenced in a study of T and B cells in COVID-19 patients. Blood genomic DNA input for TRB amplification was 250-500 ng. Multiplex PCR with BIOMED2 TRB-A/B primer pools amplified TRB rearrangements. TCRdb redid the calling of the multiplex PCR reads with MiXCR, one entry per CDR3 protein. The sample carries some 4,000 distinct CDR3 sequences, roughly 23% recorded once. The specimen sequenced was blood. The origin of the receptors is a human donor with active COVID-19.

In its sample, this clonotype ranks as medium-sized. The chain has TRBV5-1 and TRBJ2-1; 13 nucleotides line up with TRBD2. The CDR3 sequence is 16 residues long. The J segment lost 7 bases and the V segment lost 0 bases, leaving 4 bases of the junction unmatched. Germline V gene sequence: CDR1 SGHRS, CDR2 YFSETQ. The CDR3 sequence is CASSLALAGGINEQFF. CDR3 in DNA: TGCGCCAGCAGCTTGGCACTAGCGGGAGGGATTAATGAGCAGTTCTTC.

The genes are TRBV4-2 and TRBJ2-2; D gene uncertain. In germline, CDR1 is LGHNA, CDR2 YNFKEQ. The V end was cut by 0 bases, the J end by 1 base, with 12 bases between. CDR3 size: 17 residues. The CDR3 DNA follows: TGTGCCAGCAGCCAAGACGTGGCGGCGTTGAACACCGGGGAGCTGTTTTTT. The encoded protein is CASSQDVAALNTGELFF.

In its sample, this clonotype was seen a few times. V usage is TRBV6-2 or TRBV6-3 and J usage is TRBJ2-2; D tentatively reads TRBD1 or TRBD2 (6 bases each). Trimming removed 4 bases from V and 7 bases from J, with 16 bases in between. Germline CDR1 reads MNHEY; CDR2 reads SVGEGT. CDR3 size: 15 residues. The CDR3 loop is CASSFRAGEVGELFF. The CDR3 DNA follows: TGTGCCAGCAGTTTCCGGGCAGGGGAGGTCGGGGAGCTGTTTTTT.

The genes are TRBV20-1 and TRBJ2-7; a weak D match, TRBD2 (5 bases). Trimming left V 6 bases short and J 6 bases short, with 12 bases between. The length of the CDR3 is 11 residues. The germline gives CDR1 DFQATT, CDR2 SNEGSKA (reference sequence). The CDR3 DNA reads as TGCAGTGCAAAGAGCGGCTTCGAGCAGTACTTC. Translated: CSAKSGFEQYF.

The chain uses TRBV19 and TRBJ2-5; 11 positions match TRBD2. Germline values: CDR1 LNHDA, CDR2 SQIVND (reference sequence). The J segment lost 2 bases and the V segment lost 9 bases, leaving 5 bases of the junction unmatched. The length of the CDR3 is 14 residues. The CDR3 DNA reads TGTGCCAGCCTGACTAGCGGGATTCAAGAGACCCAGTACTTC. Protein: CASLTSGIQETQYF.

Turning to this clonotype: This may stem from a read error, because a much larger clone lies one nucleotide away. The genes are TRBV7-2 and TRBJ2-6; D is perhaps TRBD1 (5 bases). TRBJ1-2 matches the DNA end more closely, so the J call is doubtful. CDR3 size: 13 residues. Germline lookup yields CDR1 SGHTA and CDR2 FQGNSA. In DNA, the CDR3 is TGTGCCAGCAGCTCCCAGGGTGCCGGTAGCTACACCTTC. Translating gives CASSSQGAGSYTF.

In this sample, this clonotype is medium-sized (0.01 to 0.1%). CDR3 coding DNA: TGTGCCAGCAGTTTAGATGGCGGTTCACCCCTCCACTTT. This translates into CASSLDGGSPLHF. The J gene is TRBJ1-6, the V gene TRBV12-3 or TRBV12-4; D call uncertain. The CDR3 length is 13 residues. V was cut by 1 base and J by 9 bases, with 7 bases left in between.

Within the sample, this clonotype is medium-sized. The chain combines TRBV12-3 or TRBV12-4 with TRBJ2-1, with a weak D call TRBD1 (5 bases). Trimming removed 5 bases from V and 2 bases from J, with 10 bases in between. This CDR3 comprises 14 residues. CDR3 nucleotide sequence: TGTGCCAGCAGTCCGCCAGGGACCTACAATGAGCAGTTCTTC. Translating it yields CASSPPGTYNEQFF.

This clonotype was observed a handful of times. V gene TRBV20-1 combines with J gene TRBJ1-2; D remains unclear. Trimming removed 6 bases from V and 5 bases from J, with 7 bases in between. This CDR3 contains 10 residues. Germline V lookup: CDR1 DFQATT, CDR2 SNEGSKA (reference sequence). The chain's CDR3 is CSADQYGYTF. DNA of the CDR3: TGCAGTGCCGACCAATATGGCTACACCTTC.

This clonotype is judged medium-sized. V and J are TRBV12-3 or TRBV12-4 and TRBJ2-7, with D maybe TRBD2 (5 bases). This CDR3 region has 15 residues. With 5 bases removed from V and 0 bases from J, the gap between germline ends came to 14 bases. In nucleotides, the CDR3 is TGTGCCAGCAGTCTCCCTGCTAGCCTCTCCTACGAGCAGTACTTC. It is translated as CASSLPASLSYEQYF.

This clonotype has a handful of counts. The V and J genes are TRBV7-9 and TRBJ2-1; TRBD2 aligns across 8 bases. V was pared by 5 bases and J by 6 bases, with 12 bases of the junction left unmatched. The CDR3 is made up of 16 amino acids. Germline loops: CDR1 SEHNR, CDR2 FQNEAQ (reference sequence). In DNA, the CDR3 is TGTGCCAGCAGCCCCCCTTCGGCGGGAGGTGGCAATGAGCAGTTCTTC. Translation: CASSPPSAGGGNEQFF.

This clonotype is medium-sized (0.01 to 0.1%) in the sample. The chain has TRBV19 and TRBJ2-7; the D is unclear. CDR1 LNHDA and CDR2 SQIVND come from the germline V gene (reference sequence). Deletions cut 2 bases from V and 5 bases from J, with 16 bases between. The CDR3 is made up of 15 amino acids. CDR3 sequence (DNA): TGTGCCAGTAGTATAAAACGGATCGGCACCCACGAGCAGTACTTC. Amino acids: CASSIKRIGTHEQYF.

This clonotype is deemed medium-sized (0.01 to 0.1%). The chain is built from TRBV5-6 and TRBJ1-5; no reliable D call. The CDR3 length is 14 residues. V gave up 1 base and J gave up 4 bases, with 9 bases separating them. Germline assignment: CDR1 SGHDT and CDR2 YYEEEE. The DNA for the CDR3 is TGTGCCAGCAGCTTGAGCCAGAGTAATCAGCCCCAGCATTTT. This encodes CASSLSQSNQPQHF.

In its sample, this clonotype is medium-sized. V and J are TRBV5-6 and TRBJ1-6; 7 nucleotides agree with TRBD1. V lost 4 bases, J lost 3 bases, and 1 base stayed unmatched. CDR3 length: 14 amino acids. CDR1 is SGHDT and CDR2 is YYEEEE in the germline V gene. Here the CDR3 DNA reads TGTGCCAGCAGCCGGGACAGCTATAATTCACCCCTCCACTTT. Its translation: CASSRDSYNSPLHF.

This clonotype is termed medium-sized (0.01 to 0.1%). The chain recombines TRBV30 with TRBJ2-7, with 9 bases fitting TRBD2. Germline CDR1 GTSNPN, CDR2 SVGIG (reference sequence). J gave up 4 bases and V 5 bases, and 15 bases lay outside the gene matches. CDR3 length: 16 residues. CDR3 nucleotides: TGTGCCTGGCGGAGTAAGAGCGGGAGGACGGCATACGAGCAGTACTTC. Protein: CAWRSKSGRTAYEQYF.

Comment on this clonotype: One base away lies a much larger clone, so this may be a sequencing read error. The V call is TRBV27, the J call TRBJ1-6, with D hard to call. Looked up from germline, CDR1 is MNHEY and CDR2 is SMNVEV (reference sequence). The CDR3 sequence is 18 residues long. The germline V and J ends were trimmed by 8 bases and 9 bases, with 29 bases remaining between them. The CDR3 sequence: CASGYSSWQQISGSPLHF. The CDR3 region has the DNA TGTGCCAGCGGTTACTCGTCCTGGCAGCAAATCAGCGGTTCACCCCTCCACTTT.

In its sample, this clonotype is medium-sized (0.01 to 0.1%). As DNA, the CDR3 is TGTGCCAGCAGCACCTACGTAGGACGGGGGGCAGAGACCCAGTACTTC. Its protein product is CASSTYVGRGAETQYF. The J gene is TRBJ2-5, the V gene TRBV5-4, with D possibly TRBD2 on 7 matching bases. V lost 4 bases and J 4 bases, leaving 20 bases between the germline ends. Looked up from germline, CDR1 is SGHNT and CDR2 is YYREEE (reference sequence). The CDR3 has 16 amino acids.

Comment on this clonotype: Possible read error: a much larger clone is one base away. The genes are TRBV5-6 and TRBJ1-5, with 7 bases lining up with TRBD1. J was trimmed by 3 bases and V by 4 bases; bases with no gene match: 4. The CDR3 extends over 14 amino acids. CDR1 and CDR2 (germline): SGHDT, YYEEEE. The CDR3 loop is CASSVGQPNQPQHF. The CDR3 DNA is TGTGCCAGCAGCGTGGGACAGCCCAATCAGCCCCAGCATTTT.

In this sample, this clonotype is medium-sized (0.01 to 0.1%). This chain joins TRBV10-3 and TRBJ2-3; possible D gene TRBD2, 6 bases. V was shortened by 6 bases and J by 6 bases, with 22 bases between the two germline ends. The CDR3 consists of 16 residues. The germline V gene encodes CDR1 ENHRY and CDR2 SYGVKD. CDR3 DNA: TGTGCCATCAGGGAAACTCTAGCGATGAAGAGGGATACGCAGTATTTT. Protein: CAIRETLAMKRDTQYF.

By share, this clonotype ranks as medium-sized. The V call is TRBV7-6, the J call TRBJ2-1; 14 bases are a match to TRBD2. Germline loops: CDR1 SGHVS, CDR2 FNYEAQ. The CDR3 has 18 residues. The V and J ends lost 5 bases and 0 bases, in that order; junction bases with no gene match: 6. The CDR3 sequence is CASSHDGTSGSSYNEQFF. The CDR3 DNA sequence: TGTGCCAGCAGCCATGATGGGACTAGCGGGAGCTCCTACAATGAGCAGTTCTTC. The whole variable domain, filled in from reference TRBV7-6 and TRBJ2-1, reads GAGVSQSPRYKVTKRGQDVALRCDPISGHVSLYWYRQALGQGPEFLTYFNYEAQQDKSGLPNDRFSAERPEGSISTLTIQRTEQRDSAMYRCASSHDGTSGSSYNEQFFGPGTRLTVL.